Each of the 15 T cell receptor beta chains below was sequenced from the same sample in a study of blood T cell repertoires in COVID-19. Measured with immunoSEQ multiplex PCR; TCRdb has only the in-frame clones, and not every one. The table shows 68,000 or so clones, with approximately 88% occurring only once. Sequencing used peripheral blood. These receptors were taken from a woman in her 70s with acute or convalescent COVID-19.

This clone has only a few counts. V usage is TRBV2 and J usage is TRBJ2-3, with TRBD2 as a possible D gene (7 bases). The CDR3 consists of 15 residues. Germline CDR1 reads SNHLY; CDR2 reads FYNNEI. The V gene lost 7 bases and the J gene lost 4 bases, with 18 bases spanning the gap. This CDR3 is CASTFQGRGADTQYF. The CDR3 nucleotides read TGTGCCAGCACTTTCCAGGGGAGGGGGGCAGATACGCAGTATTTT.

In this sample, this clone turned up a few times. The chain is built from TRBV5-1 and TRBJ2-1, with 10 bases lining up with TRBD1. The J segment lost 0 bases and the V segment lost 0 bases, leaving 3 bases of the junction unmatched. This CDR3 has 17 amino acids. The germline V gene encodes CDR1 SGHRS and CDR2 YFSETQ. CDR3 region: CASSLGTGGASYNEQFF. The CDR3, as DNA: TGCGCCAGCAGCTTGGGGACAGGGGGTGCCTCCTACAATGAGCAGTTCTTC.

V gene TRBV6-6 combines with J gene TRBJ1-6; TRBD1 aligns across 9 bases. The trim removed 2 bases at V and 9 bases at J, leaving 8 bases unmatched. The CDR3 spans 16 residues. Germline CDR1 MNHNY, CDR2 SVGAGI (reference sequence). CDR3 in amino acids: CASSYEGGTGLSPLHF. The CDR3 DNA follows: TGTGCCAGCAGTTACGAGGGCGGGACAGGGCTTTCACCCCTCCACTTT.

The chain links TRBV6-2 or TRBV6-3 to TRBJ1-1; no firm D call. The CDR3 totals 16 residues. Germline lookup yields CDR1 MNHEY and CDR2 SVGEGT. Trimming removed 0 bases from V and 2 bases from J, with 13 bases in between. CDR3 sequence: CASSYSTRQLNTEAFF. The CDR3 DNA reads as TGTGCCAGCAGTTACTCGACAAGGCAGTTAAACACTGAAGCTTTCTTT.

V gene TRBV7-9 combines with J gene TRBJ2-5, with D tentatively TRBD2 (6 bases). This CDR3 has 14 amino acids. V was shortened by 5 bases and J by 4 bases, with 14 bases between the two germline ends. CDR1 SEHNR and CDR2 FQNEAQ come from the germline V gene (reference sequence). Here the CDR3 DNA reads TGTGCCAGCAGCCCGCCCTCGGGGGTAGAGACCCAGTACTTC. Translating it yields CASSPPSGVETQYF.

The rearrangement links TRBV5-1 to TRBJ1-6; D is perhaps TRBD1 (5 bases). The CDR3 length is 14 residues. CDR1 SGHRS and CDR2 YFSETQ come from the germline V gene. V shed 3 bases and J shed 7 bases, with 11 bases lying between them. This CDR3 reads CASSSQGGNSPLHF. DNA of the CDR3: TGCGCCAGCAGCTCTCAGGGTGGGAATTCACCCCTCCACTTT.

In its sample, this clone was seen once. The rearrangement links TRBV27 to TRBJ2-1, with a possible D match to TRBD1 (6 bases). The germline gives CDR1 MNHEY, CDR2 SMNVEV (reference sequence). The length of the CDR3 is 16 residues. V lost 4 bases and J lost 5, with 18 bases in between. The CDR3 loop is CASSSAGTLYHNEQFF. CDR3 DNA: TGTGCCAGCAGTTCAGCCGGGACACTCTATCACAATGAGCAGTTCTTC.

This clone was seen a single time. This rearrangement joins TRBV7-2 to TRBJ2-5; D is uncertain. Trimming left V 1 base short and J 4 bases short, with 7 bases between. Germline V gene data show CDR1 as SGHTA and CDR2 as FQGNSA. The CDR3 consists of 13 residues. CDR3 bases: TGTGCCAGCAGCTTAGGTAGTCGAGAGACCCAGTACTTC. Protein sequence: CASSLGSRETQYF.

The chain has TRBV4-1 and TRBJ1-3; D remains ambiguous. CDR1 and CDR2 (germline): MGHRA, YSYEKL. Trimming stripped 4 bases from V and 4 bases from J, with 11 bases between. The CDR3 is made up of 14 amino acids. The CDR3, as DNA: TGCGCCAGCAGCCCCTCGAGCGGAGGAAACACCATATATTTT. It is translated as CASSPSSGGNTIYF.

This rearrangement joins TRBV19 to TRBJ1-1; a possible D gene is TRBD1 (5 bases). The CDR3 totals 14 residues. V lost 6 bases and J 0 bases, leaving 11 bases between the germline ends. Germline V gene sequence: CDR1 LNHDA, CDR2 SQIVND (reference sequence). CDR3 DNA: TGTGCCAGTAGATTCAGGGTCATGAACACTGAAGCTTTCTTT. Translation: CASRFRVMNTEAFF.

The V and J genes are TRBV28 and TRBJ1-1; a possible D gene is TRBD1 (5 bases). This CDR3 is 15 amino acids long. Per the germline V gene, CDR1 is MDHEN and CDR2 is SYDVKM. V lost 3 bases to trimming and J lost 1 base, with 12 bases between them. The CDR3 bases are TGTGCCAGCAGTTTGCCCAGGGCTAGGAACACTGAAGCTTTCTTT. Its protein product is CASSLPRARNTEAFF.

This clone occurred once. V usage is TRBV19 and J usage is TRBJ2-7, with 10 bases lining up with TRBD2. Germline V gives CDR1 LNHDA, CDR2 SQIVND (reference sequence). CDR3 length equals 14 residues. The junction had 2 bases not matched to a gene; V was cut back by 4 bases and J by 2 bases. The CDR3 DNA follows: TGTGCCAGTAGTACCGGGACTAGCGCCTACGAGCAGTACTTC. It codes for CASSTGTSAYEQYF.

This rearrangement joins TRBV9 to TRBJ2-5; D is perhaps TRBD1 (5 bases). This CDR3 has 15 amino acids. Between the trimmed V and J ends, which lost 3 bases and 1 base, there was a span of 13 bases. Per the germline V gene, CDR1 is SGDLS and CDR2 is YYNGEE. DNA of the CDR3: TGTGCCAGCAGCGCGTCGACAGTGATCCAAGAGACCCAGTACTTC. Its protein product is CASSASTVIQETQYF.

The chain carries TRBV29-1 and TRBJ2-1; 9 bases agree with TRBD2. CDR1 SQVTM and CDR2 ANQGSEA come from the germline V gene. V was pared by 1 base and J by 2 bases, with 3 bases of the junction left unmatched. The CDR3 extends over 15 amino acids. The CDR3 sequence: CSVEGREGAYNEQFF. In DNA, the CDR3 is TGCAGCGTTGAAGGGCGGGAGGGCGCCTACAATGAGCAGTTCTTC.

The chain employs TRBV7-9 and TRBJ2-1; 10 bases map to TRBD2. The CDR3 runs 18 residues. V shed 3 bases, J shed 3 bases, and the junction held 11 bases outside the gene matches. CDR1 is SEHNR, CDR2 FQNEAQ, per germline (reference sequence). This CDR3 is CASSFPAGSGRDYNEQFF. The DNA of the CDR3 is TGTGCCAGCAGCTTCCCTGCCGGGAGCGGGAGGGACTACAATGAGCAGTTCTTC.